The 10 T cell receptor beta chains in this list originate from one sample, sequenced in a study of regulatory T cells in long-lasting Graves disease. Described time point: persistent/refractory GD, antithyroid drugs over 5 years with positive TRAb. Making the TCR library involved RNA that had been extracted from PBMCs. With iRepertoire HTBI primers and Arm-PCR of CDR3 regions, TCR beta libraries were built. A single record per CDR3 protein comes from TCRdb applying MiXCR to the multiplex PCR reads. The repertoire includes 300,000 to 350,000 distinct CDR3 sequences, 15% to 20% of them detected once, and over 25% sits in the top ten. Sequencing used peripheral blood mononuclear cells (PBMCs), obtained when the disease was refractory, from a patient treated with antithyroid drugs. Receptors were obtained from a female donor with Graves disease.

The V call is TRBV19, the J call TRBJ2-7, with unresolved D. The CDR3 is 13 amino acids. In germline, CDR1 is LNHDA, CDR2 SQIVND (reference sequence). Trimming shortened V by 2 bases and J by 3 bases, and 8 bases separated the two germline ends. The CDR3 nucleotides are TGTGCCAGTAGTATAAGAAACGGCTACGAGCAGTACTTC. Protein: CASSIRNGYEQYF.

To note about this clonotype: Possible read error: a much larger clone is one base away. This sequence joins TRBV29-1 and TRBJ2-5, with D unclear. The CDR3 is 10 residues long. Germline V gene data show CDR1 as SQVTM and CDR2 as ANQGSEA. DNA of the CDR3: TGCAGCGTTGCGACCGAGACCCGGTACTTC. Residues: CSVATETRYF.

This clonotype appeared a few times. The chain joins TRBV12-3 or TRBV12-4 to TRBJ1-2; 7 bases match TRBD1. This CDR3 is 12 amino acids long. V was clipped by 4 bases and J by 9 bases; unmatched bases: 5. The chain's CDR3 is CASSSRQGSYTF. The CDR3 DNA is TGTGCCAGCAGTTCCCGACAGGGTAGCTACACCTTC.

This clonotype was detected many times. J is TRBJ1-1 and V is TRBV7-2, with D hard to call. Germline CDR1 and CDR2: SGHTA and FQGNSA. This CDR3 is 13 amino acids long. Trimming took off 4 bases at V and 2 bases at J, with 8 bases between the two ends. CDR3 region: CASSSLRNTEAFF. For the CDR3, the DNA is TGTGCCAGCAGCTCGCTCAGAAACACTGAAGCTTTCTTT.

The gene calls are TRBV27 and TRBJ2-1, with a tentative D call TRBD1 (7 bases). Germline-derived CDR1 and CDR2 are MNHEY and SMNVEV (reference sequence). The V and J ends lost 4 bases and 4 bases respectively, with 17 bases between them. The CDR3 has 16 amino acids. The DNA for the CDR3 is TGTGCCAGCAGTTGGCAGGGCAGGGGGGCTTACAATGAGCAGTTCTTC. Residues: CASSWQGRGAYNEQFF.

This clonotype was seen at least ten times. The chain is built from TRBV27 and TRBJ1-5, with D unresolved. V lost 6 bases and J 6 bases, leaving 18 bases between the germline ends. The CDR3 contains 15 residues. The germline gives CDR1 MNHEY, CDR2 SMNVEV (reference sequence). The CDR3 DNA is TGTGCCAGCAGATCCCGCCAGGATGTCAGTCAGCCCCAGCATTTT. Translating gives CASRSRQDVSQPQHF.

The sample holds many counts of this clonotype. V gene TRBV7-6 combines with J gene TRBJ2-5, with unresolved D. This CDR3 has 14 residues. Germline V gives CDR1 SGHVS, CDR2 FNYEAQ. Trimming pared 3 bases from V and 8 bases from J, leaving 16 bases between. The CDR3, as DNA: TGTGCCAGCAGCTTGGGAACCCTTGTGGAAACCCAGTACTTC. As protein: CASSLGTLVETQYF.

The table lists this clonotype with many counts. The chain carries TRBV3-1 and TRBJ1-1; 9 bases are shared with TRBD1. Germline CDR1 and CDR2: LGHDT and YNNKEL (reference sequence). This CDR3 comprises 14 residues. V lost 5 bases to trimming and J lost 4 bases; unmatched junction nucleotides: 5. This chain's CDR3 is CASSKRTGATEAFF. CDR3 DNA sequence: TGTGCCAGCAGCAAAAGGACAGGGGCCACTGAAGCTTTCTTT.

This chain connects TRBV7-9 to TRBJ2-5; 7 bases are shared with TRBD1. The CDR3 runs to 22 residues. Germline lookup yields CDR1 SEHNR and CDR2 FQNEAQ (reference sequence). J gave up 0 bases and V 1 base, and 23 bases lay outside the gene matches. CDR3 loop: CASSLELGRQGFSDRYQETQYF. The DNA of the CDR3 is TGTGCCAGCAGCTTAGAATTGGGAAGACAGGGCTTTAGCGATAGGTACCAAGAGACCCAGTACTTC.

J is TRBJ1-5 and V is TRBV20-1; TRBD1 is a possible D gene (6 bases). The V gene's germline CDR1 is DFQATT and CDR2 SNEGSKA (reference sequence). V lost 2 bases and J lost 4, with 21 bases in between. There are 17 residues in the CDR3. CDR3 DNA: TGCAGTGCTAGATCCGCCGGCGGCCACACAGGGAATCAGCCCCAGCATTTT. It is translated as CSARSAGGHTGNQPQHF.